Presented here are 13 T cell receptor beta chains from one specimen sequenced in a study of CD4 T cells in relation to SARS-CoV-2 and coronaviruses. Produced via immunoSEQ multiplex PCR; TCRdb's table is partial and in-frame only. The sample records tens of thousands of clones, 70% to 90% being singletons. Sequenced input: memory CD4+ T cells from PBMCs. The receptors come from an adult with COVID-19.

The CDR3 DNA reads TGTGCCAGCAGCCGCCCGGCGACAGGGGTGAACACTGAAGCTTTCTTT. Its protein product is CASSRPATGVNTEAFF. This chain connects TRBV6-6 to TRBJ1-1; 8 bases fit TRBD1. Trimming at V came to 6 bases and at J to 0 bases, leaving 9 bases not matched to a gene. CDR3 length: 16 residues. CDR1 is MNHNY and CDR2 is SVGAGI in the germline V gene (reference sequence).

The V gene is TRBV6-5, the J gene TRBJ2-5; no reliable D call. The V gene's germline CDR1 is MNHEY and CDR2 SVGAGI. CDR3 length: 11 amino acids. V lost 6 bases to trimming and J lost 4 bases, with 6 bases between them. The CDR3 bases are TGTGCCAGCAGAGTAGGAGAGACCCAGTACTTC. Translated, it gives CASRVGETQYF.

This chain connects TRBV10-3 to TRBJ2-2, with D hard to call. CDR3 size: 12 residues. The germline V gene encodes CDR1 ENHRY and CDR2 SYGVKD. The V end was cut by 6 bases, the J end by 4 bases, with 6 bases between. The CDR3 sequence: CAIRNSTGELFF. The CDR3 nucleotides read TGTGCCATCAGGAATAGCACCGGGGAGCTGTTTTTT.

This clone was counted between two and nine times. The chain combines TRBV7-9 with TRBJ2-2; 7 bases map to TRBD2. The CDR3 length is 15 residues. V dropped 5 bases and J dropped 1; count of bases not matched to a gene: 4. Germline loops: CDR1 SEHNR, CDR2 FQNEAQ (reference sequence). CDR3 nucleotide sequence: TGTGCCAGCAGCCTTGGGAGGGGGAACACCGGGGAGCTGTTTTTT. Residues: CASSLGRGNTGELFF.

The chain carries TRBV5-1 and TRBJ2-5; TRBD1 or TRBD2 may be the D gene (5 bases each). In germline, CDR1 is SGHRS, CDR2 YFSETQ. This CDR3 spans 16 amino acids. V was pared by 4 bases and J by 2 bases, with 18 bases between. This chain's CDR3 is CASSISTGLTQETQYF. The CDR3 DNA is TGCGCCAGCAGCATAAGTACGGGGCTAACACAAGAGACCCAGTACTTC.

The chain combines TRBV14 with TRBJ2-5; 8 bases map to TRBD2. This CDR3 is built from 16 residues. Germline values: CDR1 SGHDN, CDR2 FVKESK. V trimming: 2 bases; J trimming: 5 bases; junction bases outside the gene matches: 10. The CDR3: CASSQPGGPSRETQYF. The CDR3 DNA sequence: TGTGCCAGCAGCCAACCGGGAGGGCCCTCGAGGGAGACCCAGTACTTC.

With regard to this clone: At one end, the junction sequence differs from germline, possibly due to a read error. The CDR3 DNA reads as TGTGTCAGCAGAGAGGCAGGGGGCATCTCAAAGACCCAGTACTTC. It is translated as CVSREAGGISKTQYF. The chain joins TRBV9 to TRBJ2-5; 8 bases are shared with TRBD1. There are 15 residues in the CDR3. Germline V CDR1 and CDR2: SGDLS, YYNGEE. Filled out from reference TRBV9 and TRBJ2-5, the complete variable domain reads DSGVTQTPKHLITATGQRVTLRCSPRSGDLSVYWYQQSLDQGLQFLIQYYNGEERAKGNILERFSAQQFPDLHSELNLSSLELGDSALYFCVSREAGGISKTQYFGPGTRLLVL.

CDR3 nucleotide sequence: TGTGCCAGCAGTGGGACTAGCGACACCGGGGAGCTGTTTTTT. It is translated as CASSGTSDTGELFF. The rearrangement links TRBV25-1 to TRBJ2-2, with TRBD2 identical over 9 bases. This CDR3 has 14 residues. Losses at the gene ends were 4 bases for V and 3 bases for J; bases not matched to a gene: 0. The germline V gene has CDR1 MGHDK and CDR2 SYGVNS.

This clone was recorded only once. This chain links TRBV2 with TRBJ2-7; 8 bases are shared with TRBD2. CDR3 length equals 14 residues. Germline lookup yields CDR1 SNHLY and CDR2 FYNNEI. V was pared by 4 bases and J by 4 bases, with 6 bases of the junction left unmatched. The CDR3 region has the DNA TGTGCCAGCAGTGGAAGCGGGAGTTTTTACGAGCAGTACTTC. Translating it yields CASSGSGSFYEQYF.

This chain links TRBV3-1 (or the pseudogene TRBV3-2) with TRBJ2-3; D possibly uses TRBD1 or TRBD2 (5 bases each). Trimming shortened V by 1 base and J by 3 bases, and 20 bases separated the two germline ends. CDR3 length: 18 residues. Germline CDR1 LGHDT, CDR2 YNNKEL (reference sequence). The CDR3 protein is CASSQALRPGRRTDTQYF. In nucleotides, the CDR3 is TGTGCCAGCAGCCAAGCGCTACGCCCGGGACGTAGGACAGATACGCAGTATTTT.

The chain has TRBV6-5 and TRBJ1-1; no clear D gene. V lost 8 bases and J 5 bases, leaving 9 bases between the germline ends. Germline-derived CDR1 and CDR2 are MNHEY and SVGAGI. The CDR3 totals 11 residues. CDR3 nucleotide sequence: TGTGCCAGCGTGGGTATGACTGAAGCTTTCTTT. Its translation: CASVGMTEAFF.

The chain has TRBV7-2 and TRBJ2-1; 10 bases map to TRBD2. The CDR3 consists of 17 residues. Trimming removed 1 base from V and 7 bases from J; junction bases left unmatched: 10. Germline V gene data show CDR1 as SGHTA and CDR2 as FQGNSA. In DNA form, the CDR3 reads TGTGCCAGCAGCTTAGGTCCAGCGGGAGGGCCGCGGAATGAGCAGTTCTTC. Amino acids: CASSLGPAGGPRNEQFF.

This chain connects TRBV30 to TRBJ1-1; D not resolved. This CDR3 is 13 amino acids long. V was trimmed by 0 bases and J by 0 bases, leaving 5 bases between them. Germline CDR1 is GTSNPN and CDR2 is SVGIG (reference sequence). DNA for the CDR3: TGTGCCTGGAGTGTAACGGTGAACACTGAAGCTTTCTTT. Translation: CAWSVTVNTEAFF.